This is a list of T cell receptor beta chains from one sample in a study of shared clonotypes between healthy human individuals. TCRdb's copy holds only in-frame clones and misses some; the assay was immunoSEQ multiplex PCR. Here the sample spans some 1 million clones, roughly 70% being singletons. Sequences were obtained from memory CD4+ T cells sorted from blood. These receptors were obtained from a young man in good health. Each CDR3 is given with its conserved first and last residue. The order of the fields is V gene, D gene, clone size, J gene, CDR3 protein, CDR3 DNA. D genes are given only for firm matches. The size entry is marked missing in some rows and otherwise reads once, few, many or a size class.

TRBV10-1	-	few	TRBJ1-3	CASSDEGSGNTIYF	TGCGCCAGCAGTGACGAGGGCTCTGGAAACACCATATATTTT
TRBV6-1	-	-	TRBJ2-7	CASTMVQGPYEQYF	TGTGCCAGCACGATGGTTCAGGGGCCCTACGAGCAGTACTTC
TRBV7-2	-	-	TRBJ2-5	CASSSGGGEETQYF	TGTGCCAGCAGCTCCGGAGGGGGAGAAGAGACCCAGTACTTC
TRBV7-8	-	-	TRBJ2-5	CASSLMTNQQETQYF	TGTGCCAGCAGCTTAATGACTAACCAACAAGAGACCCAGTACTTC
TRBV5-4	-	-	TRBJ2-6	CASSLAPGINSGANVLTF	TGTGCCAGCAGCTTGGCCCCAGGGATCAACTCTGGGGCCAACGTCCTGACTTTC
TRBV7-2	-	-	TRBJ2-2	CASSPRSSANTGELFF	TGTGCCAGCAGCCCCAGGTCTAGCGCGAACACCGGGGAGCTGTTTTTT
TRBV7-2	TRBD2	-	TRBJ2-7	CASSLGRGAFYEQYF	TGTGCCAGCAGCTTGGGGCGGGGGGCCTTCTACGAGCAGTACTTC
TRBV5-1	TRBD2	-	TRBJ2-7	CASSSGLAGPSGEQYF	TGCGCCAGCAGCTCAGGACTAGCGGGGCCGTCGGGGGAGCAGTACTTC
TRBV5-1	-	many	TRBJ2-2	CASSSPPGQGTGELFF	TGCGCCAGCAGCTCCCCACCCGGGCAAGGAACCGGGGAGCTGTTTTTT
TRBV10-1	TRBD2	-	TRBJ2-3	CASTRRRLAAPDTQYF	TGCGCCAGCACCCGAAGAAGGCTAGCGGCGCCGGATACGCAGTATTTT
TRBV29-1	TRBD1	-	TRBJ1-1	CSVRQGSFTEAFF	TGCAGCGTCAGACAGGGATCTTTTACTGAAGCTTTCTTT
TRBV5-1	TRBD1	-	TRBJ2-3	CASRTGMTDTQYF	TGCGCCAGCCGGACAGGGATGACAGATACGCAGTATTTT
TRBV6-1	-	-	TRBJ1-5	CASSERNVGPNSNQPQHF	TGTGCCAGCAGCGAAAGGAACGTGGGGCCCAATAGCAATCAGCCCCAGCATTTT
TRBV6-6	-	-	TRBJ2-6	CASRRDTDSGANVLTF	TGTGCCAGCAGACGGGACACCGACTCTGGGGCCAACGTCCTGACTTTC
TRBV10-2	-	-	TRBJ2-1	CASSEHNEQFF	TGCGCCAGCAGTGAACATAATGAGCAGTTCTTC
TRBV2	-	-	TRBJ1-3	CASGSSGNTIYF	TGTGCCAGTGGTAGCTCTGGAAACACCATATATTTT
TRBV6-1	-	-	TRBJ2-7	CASSERGVPLF	TGTGCCAGCAGTGAAAGAGGGGTACCCCTCTTC
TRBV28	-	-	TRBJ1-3	CASSSAGPSGNTIYF	TGTGCCAGCAGTTCGGCAGGGCCCTCTGGAAACACCATATATTTT
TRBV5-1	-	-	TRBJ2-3	CASSPPAKPSTDTQYF	TGCGCCAGCAGCCCTCCGGCCAAGCCTAGCACAGATACGCAGTATTTT
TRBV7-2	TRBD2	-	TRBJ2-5	CASSLETPAGRETQYF	TGTGCCAGCAGCTTAGAAACCCCAGCGGGAAGGGAGACCCAGTACTTC
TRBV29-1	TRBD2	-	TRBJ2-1	CSVTGTSGYNEQFF	TGCAGCGTTACCGGGACTAGCGGTTACAATGAGCAGTTCTTC
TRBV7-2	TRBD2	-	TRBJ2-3	CASSPSGSPTDTQYF	TGTGCCAGCAGCCCTAGCGGGAGCCCTACAGATACGCAGTATTTT
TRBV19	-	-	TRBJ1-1	CASNERGPPITEAFF	TGTGCCAGTAATGAGAGAGGGCCCCCGATTACTGAAGCTTTCTTT
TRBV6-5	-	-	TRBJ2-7	CASSLGKGTHEQYF	TGTGCCAGCAGTCTTGGCAAAGGGACCCACGAGCAGTACTTC
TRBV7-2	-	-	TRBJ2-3	CASSLGPSTDTQYF	TGTGCCAGCAGCTTGGGGCCTAGCACAGATACGCAGTATTTT
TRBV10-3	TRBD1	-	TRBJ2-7	CAISGQGAGEQYF	TGTGCCATCAGTGGGCAGGGGGCGGGAGAGCAGTACTTC
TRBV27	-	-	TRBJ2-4	CASSLRAALAKNIQYF	TGTGCCAGCAGTTTGAGGGCAGCCCTAGCCAAAAACATTCAGTACTTC
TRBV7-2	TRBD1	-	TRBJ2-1	CASSFGQGAGYEQFF	TGTGCCAGCAGCTTCGGACAGGGGGCAGGGTACGAGCAGTTCTTC
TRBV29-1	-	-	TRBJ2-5	CSAAPGPGETQYF	TGCAGCGCCGCCCCGGGTCCGGGGGAGACCCAGTACTTC
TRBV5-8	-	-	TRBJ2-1	CASSGGQGVWDEQFF	TGTGCCAGCTCGGGAGGACAGGGAGTGTGGGATGAGCAGTTCTTC
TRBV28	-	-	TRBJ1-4	CASSPITSTNEKLFF	TGTGCCAGCAGTCCAATCACATCAACTAATGAAAAACTGTTTTTT
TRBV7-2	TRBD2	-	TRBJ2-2	CASSSLAGGLFTGELFF	TGTGCCAGCAGCTCGCTAGCGGGAGGCCTCTTCACCGGGGAGCTGTTTTTT
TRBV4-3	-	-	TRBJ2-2	CASSQDRGARAGELFF	TGCGCCAGCAGCCAAGATCGGGGGGCGCGGGCCGGGGAGCTGTTTTTT
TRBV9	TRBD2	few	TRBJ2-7	CASSVGTSGRYEQYF	TGTGCCAGCAGCGTAGGGACTAGCGGGAGGTACGAGCAGTACTTC
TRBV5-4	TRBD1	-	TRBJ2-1	CASSLASGGYNEQFF	TGTGCCAGCAGCTTGGCGTCAGGGGGCTACAATGAGCAGTTCTTC
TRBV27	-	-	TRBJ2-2	CASSFRERAGELFF	TGTGCCAGCAGTTTCCGGGAGCGCGCCGGGGAGCTGTTTTTT
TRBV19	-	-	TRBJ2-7	CASSASPGNEQYF	TGTGCCAGTAGTGCTAGCCCCGGGAACGAGCAGTACTTC
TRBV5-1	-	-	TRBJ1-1	CASRVDSQNTEAFF	TGCGCCAGCAGGGTCGACTCTCAGAACACTGAAGCTTTCTTT
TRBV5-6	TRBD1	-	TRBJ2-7	CASRGQGASYEQYF	TGTGCCAGCAGGGGACAGGGGGCCTCCTACGAGCAGTACTTC
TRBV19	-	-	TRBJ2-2	CASTWDENTGELFF	TGTGCCAGTACCTGGGACGAGAACACCGGGGAGCTGTTTTTT
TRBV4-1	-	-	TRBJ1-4	CASSQDVGQVGKLFF	TGCGCCAGCAGCCAAGATGTAGGGCAGGTGGGAAAACTGTTTTTT
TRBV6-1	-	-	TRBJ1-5	CASSSGLNQPQHF	TGTGCCAGCAGTTCAGGTTTGAATCAGCCCCAGCATTTT
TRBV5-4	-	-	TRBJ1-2	CASSSDRRPYGYTF	TGTGCCAGCAGCTCGGACCGAAGGCCTTATGGCTACACCTTC
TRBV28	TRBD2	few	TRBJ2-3	CASSVLTSGYTDTQYF	TGTGCCAGCAGTGTACTGACTAGCGGGTACACAGATACGCAGTATTTT
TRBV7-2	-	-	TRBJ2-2	CASSLAWAGPGGELFF	TGTGCCAGCAGCTTAGCATGGGCGGGGCCCGGCGGGGAGCTGTTTTTT
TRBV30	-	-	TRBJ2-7	CAWGLSSYEQYF	TGTGCCTGGGGCCTGTCCTCCTACGAGCAGTACTTC